Listed below are T cell receptor beta chains from one sample, sequenced in a study of T-cell memory formation after mild COVID-19. TCRdb re-called the 5' RACE reads with MiXCR, one entry per CDR3 protein. The table lists about 430,000 distinct CDR3 sequences, about a sixth of them singletons. Specimen: PBMCs or a T cell subset sorted from them (not recorded which). The origin of the receptors is a man aged 18-30 years who had mild COVID-19 (a few samples of this study predate the infection). Cell type and time point are not known. The CDR3 runs from the conserved cysteine through the conserved F or W. A D gene is named only where the DNA matches it firmly. The size field is filled for only some rows; it gives once, few, many or a size class.

D,size,V,J,CDR3,DNA
TRBD2,NA,TRBV15,TRBJ2-7,CATSRGRSGGAYEQYF,TGTGCCACCAGCAGAGGCAGGAGCGGGGGGGCCTACGAGCAGTACTTC
NA,NA,TRBV6-6,TRBJ1-1,CASLQGGTEAFF,TGTGCCAGCCTACAGGGCGGGACTGAAGCTTTCTTT
TRBD1,few,TRBV4-1,TRBJ2-5,CASSQAQGEETQYF,TGCGCCAGCAGCCAAGCACAGGGGGAAGAGACCCAGTACTTC
NA,NA,TRBV4-1,TRBJ2-4,CASSQVASAKNIQYF,TGCGCCAGCAGCCAAGTCGCATCGGCCAAAAACATTCAGTACTTC
NA,NA,TRBV5-1,TRBJ2-1,CASSLRGTYDEQFF,TGCGCCAGCAGCTTAAGGGGGACATACGATGAGCAGTTCTTC
TRBD1,few,TRBV4-1,TRBJ2-2,CASSQVGQGASWTGELFF,TGCGCCAGCAGCCAAGTTGGACAGGGGGCGTCGTGGACCGGGGAGCTGTTTTTT
NA,NA,TRBV5-1,TRBJ2-3,CASSLAGGQRTDTQYF,TGCGCCAGCAGCTTGGCGGGAGGACAGAGGACAGATACGCAGTATTTT
TRBD2,NA,TRBV12-3/TRBV12-4,TRBJ2-7,CASSSSGLAGVQQYF,TGTGCCAGCAGTTCCTCGGGACTAGCGGGGGTTCAGCAGTACTTC
NA,few,TRBV7-9,TRBJ1-2,CASSADANYGYTF,TGTGCCAGCAGCGCCGATGCCAACTATGGCTACACCTTC
NA,NA,TRBV11-2,TRBJ2-3,CASRTGLSPRTDTQYF,TGTGCCAGCAGGACAGGACTATCCCCCCGCACAGATACGCAGTATTTT
TRBD2,NA,TRBV18,TRBJ2-1,CASSPGLAGGISYNEQFF,TGTGCCAGCTCACCTGGCCTAGCGGGGGGAATCTCCTACAATGAGCAGTTCTTC
TRBD2,many,TRBV5-1,TRBJ2-3,CASSLSPAVAGGPSTQYF,TGCGCCAGCAGCTTGTCCCCTGCGGTAGCGGGGGGGCCAAGCACGCAGTATTTT
NA,NA,TRBV9,TRBJ2-2,CASGASNTGELFF,TGTGCCAGCGGGGCATCCAACACCGGGGAGCTGTTTTTT
TRBD2,many,TRBV10-3,TRBJ2-4,CAISEWGGAKNIQYF,TGTGCCATCAGTGAATGGGGGGGAGCCAAAAACATTCAGTACTTC
NA,few,TRBV12-3/TRBV12-4,TRBJ1-2,CASSDQPLYGYTF,TGTGCCAGCAGTGACCAACCCCTCTATGGCTACACCTTC
TRBD1,many,TRBV20-1,TRBJ1-5,CSASLRTGAIHQPQHF,TGCAGTGCTAGCCTTAGGACAGGGGCAATTCACCAGCCCCAGCATTTT
TRBD1,few,TRBV5-1,TRBJ1-1,CASGDRPNTEAFF,TGCGCCAGCGGGGACAGGCCGAACACTGAAGCTTTCTTT
NA,NA,TRBV9,TRBJ1-2,CASSPSGANYGYTF,TGTGCCAGCAGCCCGTCCGGGGCCAACTATGGCTACACCTTC
TRBD1,few,TRBV7-2,TRBJ2-3,CASTLTGLTDTQYF,TGTGCCAGCACCTTGACAGGGCTCACAGATACGCAGTATTTT
TRBD2,NA,TRBV19,TRBJ2-1,CASSINGPGGLINEQFF,TGTGCCAGTAGTATTAACGGGCCGGGGGGGTTGATAAATGAGCAGTTCTTC
NA,NA,TRBV7-9,TRBJ2-6,CASSNFVGGANVLTF,TGTGCCAGCAGTAATTTCGTGGGTGGGGCCAACGTCCTGACTTTC
NA,NA,TRBV7-2,TRBJ2-7,CASSPTGTYSYEQYF,TGTGCCAGCAGCCCCACAGGGACCTACTCCTACGAGCAGTACTTC
NA,few,TRBV7-6,TRBJ2-7,CASSPGTAREQYF,TGTGCCAGCAGCCCCGGGACTGCGAGGGAGCAGTACTTC
NA,NA,TRBV9,TRBJ1-1,CASSVVGGHTEAFF,TGTGCCAGCAGCGTAGTCGGGGGCCACACTGAAGCTTTCTTT
NA,few,TRBV21-1,TRBJ1-5,CASSERWGSNQPQHF,TGTGCCAGCAGCGAGAGATGGGGGAGCAATCAGCCCCAGCATTTT
NA,many,TRBV4-1,TRBJ2-5,CASSHLEGSQGPEWETQYF,TGCGCCAGCAGCCACCTGGAGGGCAGCCAAGGACCTGAGTGGGAGACCCAGTACTTC
TRBD2,few,TRBV7-9,TRBJ2-4,CASSPGGSKNIQYF,TGTGCCAGCAGTCCCGGGGGGTCCAAAAACATTCAGTACTTC
TRBD2,NA,TRBV5-1,TRBJ2-2,CASSLYAAGATGELFF,TGCGCCAGCAGCTTGTATGCAGCGGGGGCAACCGGGGAGCTGTTTTTT
NA,NA,TRBV7-6,TRBJ2-1,CASSSQPAGQYNEQFF,TGTGCCAGCAGCTCCCAGCCGGCGGGCCAATACAATGAGCAGTTCTTC
NA,NA,TRBV7-8,TRBJ2-7,CASSLVGDGEEQYF,TGTGCCAGCAGCTTAGTGGGGGACGGGGAGGAGCAGTACTTC
NA,few,TRBV7-2,TRBJ1-6,CASSLDPGSPLHF,TGTGCCAGCAGCTTAGACCCGGGGTCACCCCTCCACTTT
NA,many,TRBV5-1,TRBJ2-5,CASSLDLQGTQYF,TGCGCCAGCAGCTTGGACCTGCAGGGGACCCAGTACTTC
NA,NA,TRBV7-8,TRBJ1-3,CASSPDGWHSGNTIYF,TGTGCCAGCAGCCCAGACGGATGGCACTCTGGAAACACCATATATTTT
NA,many,TRBV5-1,TRBJ1-6,CASSQTPGAINSPLHF,TGCGCCAGCAGCCAAACCCCCGGAGCTATCAATTCACCCCTCCACTTT
NA,NA,TRBV7-9,TRBJ2-2,CASTLGQSETGELFF,TGTGCCAGCACCTTGGGGCAATCCGAAACCGGGGAGCTGTTTTTT
NA,few,TRBV9,TRBJ2-7,CASSATGTWPYEQYF,TGTGCCAGCAGCGCAACCGGGACATGGCCCTACGAGCAGTACTTC
NA,few,TRBV20-1,TRBJ1-1,CSARRGRRRNTEAFF,TGCAGTGCTAGGCGGGGGCGAAGGAGGAACACTGAAGCTTTCTTT
NA,NA,TRBV19,TRBJ2-1,CASSIGRGSEQFF,TGTGCCAGTAGTATAGGTAGGGGGTCTGAGCAGTTCTTC
NA,NA,TRBV12-3/TRBV12-4,TRBJ1-1,CASSFGATEAFF,TGTGCCAGCAGTTTCGGTGCGACTGAAGCTTTCTTT
NA,NA,TRBV29-1,TRBJ2-2,CSAVAGELFF,TGCAGCGCGGTCGCTGGGGAGCTGTTTTTT
TRBD1,NA,TRBV15,TRBJ1-2,CATRRDRAAYGYTF,TGTGCCACCCGCCGGGACAGGGCGGCCTATGGCTACACCTTC
NA,NA,TRBV20-1,TRBJ1-2,CSARDGGKGSRLYGYTF,TGCAGTGCTAGAGATGGAGGAAAAGGGAGCAGATTGTATGGCTACACCTTC
TRBD1,many,TRBV7-2,TRBJ2-2,CASTLTGGYTGELFF,TGTGCCAGCACCCTGACAGGGGGTTACACCGGGGAGCTGTTTTTT
NA,few,TRBV4-1,TRBJ2-7,CASSQVVGGDREQYF,TGCGCCAGCAGCCAAGTTGTTGGAGGGGATAGAGAGCAGTACTTC
NA,few,TRBV6-4,TRBJ2-7,CASSQFPGENYEQYF,TGTGCCAGCAGCCAGTTTCCCGGAGAGAATTACGAGCAGTACTTC
TRBD1,few,TRBV7-3,TRBJ1-1,CASKSTGGTEAFF,TGTGCCAGCAAATCGACAGGGGGCACTGAAGCTTTCTTT
NA,few,TRBV4-3,TRBJ1-2,CASSQVAGSGYGYTF,TGCGCCAGCAGCCAAGTGGCAGGGTCGGGGTATGGCTACACCTTC
TRBD1,NA,TRBV7-2,TRBJ1-6,CASSWGQGRGSPLHF,TGTGCCAGCAGCTGGGGACAGGGGAGAGGATCACCCCTCCACTTT
NA,NA,TRBV4-3,TRBJ2-3,CASSQDATGPDTQYF,TGCGCCAGCAGCCAAGACGCGACAGGCCCAGATACGCAGTATTTT
NA,few,TRBV7-9,TRBJ2-7,CASSLDGVSEQYF,TGTGCCAGCAGCTTAGATGGGGTTTCGGAGCAGTACTTC
NA,NA,TRBV6-2/TRBV6-3,TRBJ2-6,CASSYSVTGANVLTF,TGTGCCAGCAGTTACTCGGTGACCGGGGCCAACGTCCTGACTTTC
NA,NA,TRBV15,TRBJ1-4,CATSRVSGGAAFNEKLFF,TGTGCCACCAGCAGAGTGTCCGGAGGGGCCGCTTTCAATGAAAAACTGTTTTTT
NA,NA,TRBV5-1,TRBJ1-1,CASYGEGGPGTEAFF,TGCGCCAGCTACGGAGAGGGGGGGCCGGGCACTGAAGCTTTCTTT
NA,NA,TRBV12-5,TRBJ2-2,CASGSGDGNTGELFF,TGTGCTAGTGGTTCGGGGGACGGCAACACCGGGGAGCTGTTTTTT